Listed below are T cell receptor beta chains from one sample, sequenced in a study of shared clonotypes between healthy human individuals. Repertoires were generated with immunoSEQ multiplex PCR, while TCRdb's copy carries only in-frame clones and drops some. The sample has about 460,000 clones; 77% are singletons. The sequencing sample was made of PBMCs. These receptors were obtained from a woman aged 40 to 49 in good health. Some clones in this sample may be carry-over from other donors' samples. Each CDR3 is given with its conserved first and last residue. Each record gives: J gene, V gene, D gene, clone size, CDR3 length, CDR3 protein, CDR3 DNA. The D gene is left open where the match is weak. Where a row states a size, it is once, few, many or the class of an expanded clone; other rows omit it.

>TRBJ2-1|TRBV2|TRBD2|few|14
CASEPAGVFDEQFF
TGTGCCAGCGAACCAGCGGGAGTTTTCGATGAGCAGTTCTTC
>TRBJ2-3|TRBV13|-|-|12
CASSLEPDTQYF
TGTGCCAGCAGCTTAGAGCCAGATACGCAGTATTTT
>TRBJ2-2|TRBV7-9|-|-|15
CASRSPGPLLGELFF
TGTGCCAGCAGATCCCCCGGTCCATTACTCGGGGAGCTGTTTTTT
>TRBJ1-1|TRBV13|-|-|13
CASSLGAGIEAFF
TGTGCCAGCAGCTTAGGGGCAGGGATTGAAGCTTTCTTT
>TRBJ1-2|TRBV28|-|-|16
CASSLPEAGRFYGYTF
TGTGCCAGCAGTCTTCCGGAGGCAGGGAGGTTCTATGGCTACACCTTC
>TRBJ1-1|TRBV7-9|-|-|14
CASSSWEGGTEAFF
TGTGCCAGCAGCTCTTGGGAGGGAGGCACTGAAGCTTTCTTT
>TRBJ2-1|TRBV7-7|TRBD1|-|13
CASSLGQNNEQFF
TGTGCTAGCAGCTTGGGACAGAACAATGAGCAGTTCTTC
>TRBJ2-7|TRBV11-2|TRBD1|-|15
CASRKGQGKSYEQYF
TGTGCCAGCAGAAAGGGACAGGGGAAATCTTACGAGCAGTACTTC
>TRBJ2-7|TRBV28|TRBD2|once|15
CASSPRTSGSYEQYF
TGTGCCAGCAGTCCCCGGACTAGCGGGAGCTACGAGCAGTACTTC
>TRBJ2-1|TRBV10-3|-|-|14
CAISEKQGYNEQFF
TGTGCCATCAGTGAAAAACAGGGTTACAATGAGCAGTTCTTC
>TRBJ2-7|TRBV6-1|-|-|11
CASGLAYEQYF
TGTGCCAGCGGCCTCGCCTACGAGCAGTACTTC